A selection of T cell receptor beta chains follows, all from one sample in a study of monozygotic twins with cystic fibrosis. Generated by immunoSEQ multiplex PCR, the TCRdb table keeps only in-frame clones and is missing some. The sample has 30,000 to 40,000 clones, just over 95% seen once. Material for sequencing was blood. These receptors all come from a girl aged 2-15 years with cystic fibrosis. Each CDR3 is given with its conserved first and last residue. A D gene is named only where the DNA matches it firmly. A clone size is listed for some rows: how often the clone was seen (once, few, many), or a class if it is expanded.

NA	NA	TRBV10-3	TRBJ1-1	CAISEYSVGRMNTEAFF	TGTGCCATCAGTGAGTATTCGGTGGGACGTATGAACACTGAAGCTTTCTTT
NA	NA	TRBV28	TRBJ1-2	CASSEGGLNYGYTF	TGTGCCAGCTCGGAGGGGGGCCTGAACTATGGCTACACCTTC
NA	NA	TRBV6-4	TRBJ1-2	CASMSYGYTF	TGTGCCAGCATGTCCTATGGCTACACCTTC
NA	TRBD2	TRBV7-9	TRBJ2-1	CASSHGTSGGNEQFF	TGTGCCAGCAGCCACGGGACTAGCGGGGGAAATGAGCAGTTCTTC
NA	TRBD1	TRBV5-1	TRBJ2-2	CASSPGQIPMELFF	TGCGCCAGCAGCCCGGGACAGATACCAATGGAGCTGTTTTTT
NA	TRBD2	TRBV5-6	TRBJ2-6	CASSPAGGYGANVLTF	TGTGCCAGCAGCCCGGCGGGAGGATATGGGGCCAACGTCCTGACTTTC
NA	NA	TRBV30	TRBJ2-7	CAWSGGYEQYF	TGTGCCTGGAGTGGGGGCTACGAGCAGTACTTC
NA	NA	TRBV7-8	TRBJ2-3	CASSLARGDTQYF	TGTGCCAGCAGCTTAGCGCGGGGAGATACGCAGTATTTT
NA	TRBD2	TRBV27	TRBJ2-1	CASSRVSGTSPHNEQFF	TGTGCCAGCAGTCGGGTCTCCGGGACTAGCCCCCACAATGAGCAGTTCTTC
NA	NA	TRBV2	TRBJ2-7	CASKGRRDFYEQYF	TGTGCCAGCAAGGGAAGAAGGGATTTTTACGAGCAGTACTTC
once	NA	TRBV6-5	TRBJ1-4	CASSYSTFSREKLFF	TGTGCCAGCAGTTACTCTACCTTCTCTCGGGAAAAACTGTTTTTT
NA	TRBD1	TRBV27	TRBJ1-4	CASSQTGQNNEKLFF	TGTGCCAGCAGCCAAACGGGACAGAATAATGAAAAACTGTTTTTT
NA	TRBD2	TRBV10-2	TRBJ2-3	CASSEASGHGDTQYF	TGCGCCAGCAGTGAGGCTAGCGGGCACGGAGATACGCAGTATTTT
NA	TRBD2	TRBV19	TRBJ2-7	CASSVSLGREGSSYEQYF	TGTGCCAGTAGTGTCAGCCTTGGTCGGGAGGGGAGCTCCTACGAGCAGTACTTC
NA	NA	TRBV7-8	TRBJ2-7	CASSLDGPYEQYF	TGTGCCAGCAGCTTGGACGGGCCCTACGAGCAGTACTTC
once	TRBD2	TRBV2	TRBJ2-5	CASSVVAGEIETQYF	TGTGCCAGCAGTGTCGTAGCGGGAGAGATAGAGACCCAGTACTTC
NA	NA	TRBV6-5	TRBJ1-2	CASSYDRILYGYTF	TGTGCCAGCAGCTACGACAGGATCCTCTATGGCTACACCTTC
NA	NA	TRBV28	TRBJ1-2	CASTRPQTNYGYTF	TGTGCCAGCACCCGGCCTCAAACTAACTATGGCTACACCTTC
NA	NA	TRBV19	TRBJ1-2	CATGHLYGYTF	TGTGCCACCGGACATCTCTATGGCTACACCTTC
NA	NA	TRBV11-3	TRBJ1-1	CASSLEAGQEAFF	TGTGCCAGCAGCTTAGAAGCTGGTCAGGAAGCTTTCTTT
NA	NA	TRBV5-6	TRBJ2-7	CASSLANRNYEQYF	TGTGCCAGCAGCTTGGCCAACAGGAACTACGAGCAGTACTTC
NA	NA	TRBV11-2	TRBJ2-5	CASSFWGETQYF	TGTGCCAGCAGCTTCTGGGGGGAGACCCAGTACTTC
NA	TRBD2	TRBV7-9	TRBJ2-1	CASGRAPYNEQFF	TGTGCCAGCGGGAGGGCGCCCTACAATGAGCAGTTCTTC
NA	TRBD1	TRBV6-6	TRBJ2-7	CASSGTGGAGQYF	TGTGCCAGCAGTGGGACAGGGGGCGCAGGGCAGTACTTC
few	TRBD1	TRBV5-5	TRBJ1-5	CASSATGDQPQHF	TGTGCCAGCAGCGCCACAGGGGATCAGCCCCAGCATTTT
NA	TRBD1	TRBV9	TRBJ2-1	CASSVGQGARHNEQFF	TGTGCCAGCAGCGTAGGGCAGGGGGCGCGACACAATGAGCAGTTCTTC
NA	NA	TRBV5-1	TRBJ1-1	CASSLVGQGEAFF	TGCGCCAGCAGCTTGGTAGGTCAGGGAGAAGCTTTCTTT
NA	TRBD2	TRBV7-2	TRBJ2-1	CASSFWASGRGYDEQFF	TGTGCCAGCAGCTTTTGGGCTAGCGGGAGGGGGTACGATGAGCAGTTCTTC